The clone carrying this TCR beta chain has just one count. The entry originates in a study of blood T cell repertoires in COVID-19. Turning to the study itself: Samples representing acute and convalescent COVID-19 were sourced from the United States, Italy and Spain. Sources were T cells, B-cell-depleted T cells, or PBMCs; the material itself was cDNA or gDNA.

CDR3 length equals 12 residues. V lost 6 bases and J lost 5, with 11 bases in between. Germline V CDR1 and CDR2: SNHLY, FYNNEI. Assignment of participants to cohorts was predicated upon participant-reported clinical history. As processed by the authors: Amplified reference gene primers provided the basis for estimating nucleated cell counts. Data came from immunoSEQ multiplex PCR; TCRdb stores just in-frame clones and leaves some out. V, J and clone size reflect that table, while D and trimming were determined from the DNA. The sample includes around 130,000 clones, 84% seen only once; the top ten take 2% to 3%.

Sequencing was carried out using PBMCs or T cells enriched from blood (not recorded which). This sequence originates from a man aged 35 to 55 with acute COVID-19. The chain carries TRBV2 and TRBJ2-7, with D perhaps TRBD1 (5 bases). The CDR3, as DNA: TGTGCCAGCAGAGACAACAGGAACGAGCAGTACTTC. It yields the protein CASRDNRNEQYF.